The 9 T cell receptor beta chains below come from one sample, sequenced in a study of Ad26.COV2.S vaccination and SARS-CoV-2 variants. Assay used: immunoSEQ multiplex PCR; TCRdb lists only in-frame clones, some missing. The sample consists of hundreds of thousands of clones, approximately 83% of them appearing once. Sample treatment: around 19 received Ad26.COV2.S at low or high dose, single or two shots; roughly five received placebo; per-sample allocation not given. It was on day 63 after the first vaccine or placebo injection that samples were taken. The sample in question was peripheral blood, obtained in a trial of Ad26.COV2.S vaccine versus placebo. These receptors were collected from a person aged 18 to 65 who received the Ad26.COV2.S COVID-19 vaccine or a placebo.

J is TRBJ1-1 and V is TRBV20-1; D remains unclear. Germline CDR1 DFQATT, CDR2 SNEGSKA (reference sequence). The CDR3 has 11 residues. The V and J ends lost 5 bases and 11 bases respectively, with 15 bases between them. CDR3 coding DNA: TGCAGTGCTCTTCCGCCCCTGGGCGCTTTCTTT. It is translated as CSALPPLGAFF.

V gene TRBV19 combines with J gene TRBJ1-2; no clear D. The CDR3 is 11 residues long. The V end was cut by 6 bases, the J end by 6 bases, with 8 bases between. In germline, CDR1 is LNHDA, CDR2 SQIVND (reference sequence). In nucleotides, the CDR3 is TGTGCCAGTAGGGACCTAAATGGCTACACCTTC. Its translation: CASRDLNGYTF.

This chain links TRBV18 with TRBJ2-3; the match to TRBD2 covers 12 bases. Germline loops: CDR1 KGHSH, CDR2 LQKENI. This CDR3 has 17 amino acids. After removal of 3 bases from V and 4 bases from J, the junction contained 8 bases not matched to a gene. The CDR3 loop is CASSPKSSGGASDTQYF. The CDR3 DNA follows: TGTGCCAGCTCACCGAAATCTAGCGGGGGGGCCTCAGATACGCAGTATTTT.

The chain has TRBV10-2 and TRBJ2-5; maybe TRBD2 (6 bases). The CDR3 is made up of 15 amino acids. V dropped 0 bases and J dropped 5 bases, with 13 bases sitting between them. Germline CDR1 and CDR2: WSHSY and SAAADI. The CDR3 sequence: CASSESTAGGETQYF. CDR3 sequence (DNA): TGCGCCAGCAGTGAGTCGACGGCAGGAGGGGAGACCCAGTACTTC.

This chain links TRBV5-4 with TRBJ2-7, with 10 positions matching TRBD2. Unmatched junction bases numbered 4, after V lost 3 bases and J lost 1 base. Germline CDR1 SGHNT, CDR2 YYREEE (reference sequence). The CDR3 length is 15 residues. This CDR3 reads CASSSGTSVSYEQYF. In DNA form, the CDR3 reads TGTGCCAGCAGCTCCGGGACTAGCGTGTCCTACGAGCAGTACTTC.

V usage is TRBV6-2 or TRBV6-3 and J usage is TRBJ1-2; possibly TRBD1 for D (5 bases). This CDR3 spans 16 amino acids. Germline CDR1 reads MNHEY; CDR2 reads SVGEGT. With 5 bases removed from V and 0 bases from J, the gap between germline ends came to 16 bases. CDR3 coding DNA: TGTGCCAGCAGTACCGACAGTGTACTCTCTAACTATGGCTACACCTTC. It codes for CASSTDSVLSNYGYTF.

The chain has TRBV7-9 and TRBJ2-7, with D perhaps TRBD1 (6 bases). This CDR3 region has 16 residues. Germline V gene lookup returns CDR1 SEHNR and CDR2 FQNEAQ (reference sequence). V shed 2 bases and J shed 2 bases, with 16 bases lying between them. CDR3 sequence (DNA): TGTGCCAGCAGCTTAACCCCGACAGGACGGGCCTACGAGCAGTACTTC. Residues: CASSLTPTGRAYEQYF.

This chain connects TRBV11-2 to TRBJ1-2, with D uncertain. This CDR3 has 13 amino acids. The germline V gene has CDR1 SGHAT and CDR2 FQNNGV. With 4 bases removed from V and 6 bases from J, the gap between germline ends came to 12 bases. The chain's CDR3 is CASSYPSWNGYTF. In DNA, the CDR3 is TGTGCCAGCAGCTACCCCAGTTGGAATGGCTACACCTTC.

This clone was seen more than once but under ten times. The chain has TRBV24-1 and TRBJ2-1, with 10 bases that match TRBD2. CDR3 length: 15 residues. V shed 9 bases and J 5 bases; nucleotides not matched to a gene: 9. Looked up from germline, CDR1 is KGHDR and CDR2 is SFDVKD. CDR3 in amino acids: CATSRGTSVNNEQFF. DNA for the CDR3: TGTGCCACCTCCCGGGGGACTAGCGTAAACAATGAGCAGTTCTTC.